The source of this TCR beta chain is a study of T cell clones after liver transplantation. Libraries were prepared by immunoSEQ multiplex PCR; TCRdb keeps only in-frame clonotypes and omits some of them. The sample gives under 130,000 clones, roughly 80% of which show up once; approximately 3% is in the top ten. This clonotype was sampled from a human patient who received a liver transplant. The graft donor may be the source of some T cells. Here the sequenced sample was CD4+ T cells from blood, taken approximately 50 months after liver transplant.

The CDR3 reads CASSTRTGTGANVLTF. CDR3 nucleotides: TGTGCCAGCAGTACCAGGACAGGGACTGGGGCCAACGTCCTGACTTTC. The V gene is TRBV27, the J gene TRBJ2-6; 8 nucleotides agree with TRBD1. This CDR3 has 16 residues. V dropped 5 bases and J dropped 2; count of bases not matched to a gene: 5. Germline assignment: CDR1 MNHEY and CDR2 SMNVEV (reference sequence).